These 27 T cell receptor beta chains originate from one sample sequenced in a study of blood T cells in healthy people across ages. Next came a second PCR, run for about 6 to 11 cycles, which used a sample-barcoded 5' primer along with a J-beta primer mix. TCRdb called the 5' RACE reads again in MiXCR, with one record for every CDR3 protein. The sample holds about 1.6 million distinct CDR3 sequences; almost 35% are singletons and the top ten take roughly 10%. The sequencing sample was made of blood. These receptors all come from a woman in her twenties or thirties in good health.

Of note for this clonotype: The junction departs from the called germline gene at one end, perhaps through a read error. This chain joins TRBV7-9 and TRBJ2-7; either TRBD1 or TRBD2 may supply D (6 bases each). Per the germline V gene, CDR1 is SEHNR and CDR2 is FQNEAQ (reference sequence). This CDR3 region has 15 residues. DNA of the CDR3: TGTGCCGGCAGCCCGGGGGCAGAACCCTCCTACGAGCAGTACTTC. The encoded protein is CAGSPGAEPSYEQYF.

The V and J genes are TRBV25-1 and TRBJ2-3, with a weak D call TRBD2 (5 bases). The CDR3 runs 15 residues. Germline loops: CDR1 MGHDK, CDR2 SYGVNS. V was clipped by 6 bases and J by 6 bases, with 19 bases between them. Here the CDR3 reads CASREADYPRDTQYF. The DNA for the CDR3 is TGTGCCAGCAGGGAAGCCGACTACCCCCGGGATACGCAGTATTTT. The whole variable domain, remainder taken from reference TRBV25-1 and TRBJ2-3, is EADIYQTPRYLVIGTGKKITLECSQTMGHDKMYWYQQDPGMELHLIHYSYGVNSTEKGDLSSESTVSRIRTEHFPLTLESARPSHTSQYLCASREADYPRDTQYFGPGTRLTVL.

This clonotype turned up a few times. The chain is built from TRBV28 and TRBJ1-1; D possibly corresponds to TRBD1 (5 bases). This CDR3 contains 16 residues. Germline-derived CDR1 and CDR2 are MDHEN and SYDVKM. The V gene lost 2 bases and the J gene lost 1 base, with 14 bases spanning the gap. CDR3 DNA: TGTGCCAGCAGTTTAGGGGCCTCCGAAGCGAACACTGAAGCTTTCTTT. Translated, it gives CASSLGASEANTEAFF.

The rearrangement uses TRBV20-1 and TRBJ1-2; D gene unclear. Trimming left V 0 bases short and J 4 bases short, with 12 bases between. The CDR3 sequence is 14 residues long. Germline CDR1 is DFQATT and CDR2 is SNEGSKA (reference sequence). CDR3 in DNA: TGCAGTGCTAGAGATCAGCCGGCCTCCTATGGCTACACCTTC. This translates into CSARDQPASYGYTF.

This clonotype was picked up a small number of times. The genes are TRBV7-2 and TRBJ2-7; 12 positions match TRBD2. After removal of 5 bases from V and 0 bases from J, the junction contained 14 bases not matched to a gene. CDR1 is SGHTA, CDR2 FQGNSA, per germline. The CDR3 is made up of 19 amino acids. DNA for the CDR3: TGTGCCAGCAGCCCGAGACTAGCGGGGGCTGGCCAGGGCTCCTACGAGCAGTACTTC. It encodes CASSPRLAGAGQGSYEQYF. The full variable domain, completed using reference TRBV7-2 and TRBJ2-7, is GAGVSQSPSNKVTEKGKDVELRCDPISGHTALYWYRQSLGQGLEFLIYFQGNSAPDKSGLPSDRFSAERTGGSVSTLTIQRTQQEDSAVYLCASSPRLAGAGQGSYEQYFGPGTRLTVT.

This clonotype was seen more than once but under ten times. The chain employs TRBV20-1 and TRBJ1-2, with TRBD1 identical over 10 bases. In germline, CDR1 is DFQATT, CDR2 SNEGSKA (reference sequence). The CDR3 is 13 residues long. Trimming at V came to 6 bases and at J to 10 bases, leaving 11 bases not matched to a gene. The CDR3 region has the DNA TGCAGTGCCTTGCGCGGGACAGGGGAAGCCTACACCTTC. Amino acids: CSALRGTGEAYTF.

A few counts support this clonotype. V usage is TRBV18 and J usage is TRBJ2-7, with 7 nucleotides matching TRBD1. V trimming: 6 bases; J trimming: 4 bases; junction bases outside the gene matches: 6. CDR1 and CDR2 (germline): KGHSH, LQKENI. The CDR3 extends over 13 amino acids. In DNA, the CDR3 is TGTGCCAGCTCGACGGGACAGCAGTACGAGCAGTACTTC. It yields the protein CASSTGQQYEQYF. Using reference TRBV18 and TRBJ2-7 for the parts outside the CDR3, the full variable domain is NAGVMQNPRHLVRRRGQEARLRCSPMKGHSHVYWYRQLPEEGLKFMVYLQKENIIDESGMPKERFSAEFPKEGPSILRIQQVVRGDSAAYFCASSTGQQYEQYFGPGTRLTVT.

This chain connects TRBV2 to TRBJ2-3; weak D call: TRBD1 (6 bases). The ends were cut back, 1 base at V and 0 bases at J, with 11 bases in the middle. The CDR3 is 16 amino acids. Germline V gene lookup returns CDR1 SNHLY and CDR2 FYNNEI. The CDR3 here is CASSEEWTDSTDTQYF. In DNA form, the CDR3 reads TGTGCCAGCAGTGAAGAGTGGACAGACAGCACAGATACGCAGTATTTT.

The chain combines TRBV21-1 with TRBJ2-3; the table's D call of TRBD2 was not tested on the DNA. TRBV21-1 is annotated as a pseudogene. CDR3 size: 18 residues. CDR3 protein: CASTMWASGGAVTDTQYF. CDR3 DNA sequence: TGTGCCAGCACTATGTGGGCTAGCGGGGGGGCCGTGACAGATACGCAGTATTTT.

Only a few counts were recorded for this clonotype. The chain couples TRBV3-1 to TRBJ2-7; maybe TRBD1 (6 bases). Germline CDR1 and CDR2: LGHDT and YNNKEL (reference sequence). The germline V and J ends were trimmed by 5 bases and 5 bases, with 10 bases remaining between them. The CDR3 sequence is 12 residues long. The CDR3 sequence is CASSYRVNEQYF. As DNA, the CDR3 is TGTGCCAGCAGCTACAGGGTCAACGAGCAGTACTTC.

This clonotype has only a few counts. The gene calls are TRBV29-1 and TRBJ2-2; TRBD2 matches 14 bases. The CDR3 contains 18 residues. Germline V gene sequence: CDR1 SQVTM, CDR2 ANQGSEA. V dropped 6 bases and J dropped 7; count of bases not matched to a gene: 16. CDR3 nucleotides: TGCAGCGTCACCGGGACTAGCGGGAGTTCCCTACTTAGCGGGGAGCTGTTTTTT. Protein product: CSVTGTSGSSLLSGELFF.

A few counts support this clonotype. The V and J genes are TRBV20-1 and TRBJ2-1; tentative D call: TRBD1 (6 bases). Germline V gene lookup returns CDR1 DFQATT and CDR2 SNEGSKA (reference sequence). The V and J ends lost 1 base and 0 bases respectively, with 22 bases between them. CDR3 size: 19 residues. CDR3 protein: CSARGGRGKAFGSYNEQFF. In nucleotides, the CDR3 is TGCAGTGCTAGAGGTGGCAGGGGAAAAGCATTCGGCTCCTACAATGAGCAGTTCTTC.

CDR3: CASQAEWTGFNEQYF. The CDR3 DNA sequence: TGCGCCAGCCAAGCAGAATGGACAGGGTTCAACGAGCAGTACTTC. The V and J genes are TRBV5-1 and TRBJ2-7; 8 bases fit TRBD1. Looked up from germline, CDR1 is SGHRS and CDR2 is YFSETQ. The CDR3 length is 15 residues. V lost 7 bases and J lost 5; bases outside the gene matches: 14.

This chain connects TRBV4-2 to TRBJ1-2; 7 nucleotides line up with TRBD1. CDR1 is LGHNA and CDR2 is YNFKEQ in the germline V gene. The CDR3 loop spans 15 amino acids. V gave up 0 bases and J gave up 4 bases; unmatched junction bases: 5. The CDR3 loop is CASSQERGGGYGYTF. The CDR3 DNA follows: TGTGCCAGCAGCCAAGAAAGAGGGGGCGGCTATGGCTACACCTTC.

In this sample, this clonotype turned up a few times. This sequence joins TRBV6-1 and TRBJ1-4; TRBD1 might be the D (6 bases). Per germline, CDR1 MNHNS and CDR2 SASEGT. Trimming removed 8 bases from V and 5 bases from J, with 9 bases in between. The CDR3 consists of 12 residues. Here the CDR3 reads CASYQGNEKLFF. CDR3 DNA sequence: TGTGCCAGCTACCAGGGGAATGAAAAACTGTTTTTT.

For this clonotype: A much larger clone differs by one base, so this may be a read error. The chain carries TRBV6-2 or TRBV6-3 and TRBJ2-5, with D maybe TRBD2 (5 bases). The germline CDR1 and CDR2 sequences are MNHEY and SVGEGT. This CDR3 spans 14 amino acids. CDR3 sequence reads: CASSWVLPGETLYF. CDR3 DNA: TGTGCCAGCAGTTGGGTCTTGCCTGGGGAGACCCTGTACTTC.

This sequence joins TRBV9 and TRBJ2-3, with D perhaps matching TRBD2 (5 bases). Germline V CDR1 and CDR2: SGDLS, YYNGEE. This CDR3 is 16 amino acids long. V was trimmed by 3 bases and J by 2 bases, leaving 16 bases between them. The CDR3 reads CASSDEDFTSTDTQYF. CDR3 sequence (DNA): TGTGCCAGCAGCGACGAGGACTTTACTTCCACAGATACGCAGTATTTT.

This clonotype was seen a handful of times. This chain joins TRBV11-2 and TRBJ2-7, with D possibly called TRBD1 or TRBD2 (6 bases each). The V end lost 7 bases, the J end lost 0 bases, and 19 bases lay between the germline ends. This CDR3 comprises 16 residues. Germline CDR1 and CDR2: SGHAT and FQNNGV. The CDR3 coding sequence is TGTGCCAGCACCTCGGGGGCCTATCCCACCTCCTACGAGCAGTACTTC. Protein sequence: CASTSGAYPTSYEQYF.

This clonotype was detected a few times. The V gene is TRBV10-2, the J gene TRBJ2-3, with D unclear. Germline V lookup: CDR1 WSHSY, CDR2 SAAADI. Trimming took 4 bases from V and 2 from J, leaving 10 bases between them. The CDR3 has 14 residues. The CDR3 sequence is CASSGFTTTDTQYF. The CDR3 DNA reads TGCGCCAGCAGTGGTTTCACCACCACAGATACGCAGTATTTT.

The rearrangement uses TRBV3-1 and TRBJ2-1, with unresolved D. CDR3 length: 14 amino acids. The V gene lost 4 bases and the J gene lost 9 bases, with 16 bases spanning the gap. Per the germline V gene, CDR1 is LGHDT and CDR2 is YNNKEL (reference sequence). The DNA of the CDR3 is TGTGCCAGCAGCCCTACTTCCTTGTTCGGTGAGCAGTTCTTC. Amino acid sequence: CASSPTSLFGEQFF.

This clonotype has ten or more counts. The chain has TRBV29-1 and TRBJ2-5; 8 nucleotides line up with TRBD1. In germline, CDR1 is SQVTM, CDR2 ANQGSEA. V gave up 6 bases and J gave up 3 bases; unmatched junction bases: 3. The CDR3 is 12 residues long. The CDR3 reads CSVQTGEETQYF. The CDR3, as DNA: TGCAGCGTGCAGACAGGGGAAGAGACCCAGTACTTC.

The chain uses TRBV9 and TRBJ1-2, with 7 bases identical to TRBD1. The CDR3 consists of 14 residues. J gave up 6 bases and V 0 bases, and 5 bases lay outside the gene matches. CDR1 and CDR2 (germline): SGDLS, YYNGEE. CDR3 bases: TGTGCCAGCAGCGTAGGGTTACAGGGGCATGGCTACACCTTC. It encodes CASSVGLQGHGYTF.

The chain joins TRBV5-1 to TRBJ2-7; TRBD1 aligns across 7 bases. Germline-derived CDR1 and CDR2 are SGHRS and YFSETQ. This CDR3 has 16 residues. The V and J ends lost 4 bases and 0 bases, in that order; junction bases with no gene match: 10. CDR3 nucleotide sequence: TGCGCCAGCAGCGAGAGGGACAGCTACCGCTCCTACGAGCAGTACTTC. Translating gives CASSERDSYRSYEQYF.

In this sample, this clonotype turned up once. The rearrangement links TRBV20-1 to TRBJ2-1; D not certain. This CDR3 is built from 11 residues. Trimming cost V 8 bases and J 9 bases, with 14 bases left between them. CDR1 and CDR2 from the germline V gene are DFQATT and SNEGSKA (reference sequence). CDR3 residues: CSTIKLIEQFF. The CDR3 DNA is TGCAGTACCATCAAACTAATTGAGCAGTTCTTC.

The rearrangement links TRBV5-5 to TRBJ1-1; TRBD1 agrees at 7 bases. The CDR3 length is 13 residues. J gave up 7 bases and V 10 bases, and 13 bases lay outside the gene matches. The germline V gene encodes CDR1 SGHKS and CDR2 YYEKEE (reference sequence). The CDR3: CAVTPGGGGEAFF. CDR3 DNA sequence: TGTGCCGTCACCCCGGGAGGGGGCGGTGAAGCTTTCTTT. The full variable domain, in which reference TRBV5-5 and TRBJ1-1 provide the parts outside the CDR3, is DAGVTQSPTHLIKTRGQQVTLRCSPISGHKSVSWYQQVLGQGPQFIFQYYEKEERGRGNFPDRFSARQFPNYSSELNVNALLLGDSALYLCAVTPGGGGEAFFGQGTRLTVV.

V usage is TRBV30 and J usage is TRBJ1-1; TRBD1 matches 9 bases. Looked up from germline, CDR1 is GTSNPN and CDR2 is SVGIG (reference sequence). After removal of 3 bases from V and 4 bases from J, the junction contained 15 bases not matched to a gene. This CDR3 comprises 17 residues. The CDR3: CAWRIGLGQGVRTEAFF. The CDR3 DNA follows: TGTGCCTGGAGAATTGGATTGGGACAGGGAGTGCGCACTGAAGCTTTCTTT.

The chain recombines TRBV7-9 with TRBJ1-1; possible D gene TRBD1, 5 bases. Germline CDR1 and CDR2: SEHNR and FQNEAQ (reference sequence). The CDR3 spans 16 residues. V lost 8 bases and J 5 bases, leaving 24 bases between the germline ends. The CDR3 nucleotides are TGTGCCAGCCGCTCAAATAAGGGCAGGGAAAGGACTGAAGCTTTCTTT. Encoded protein: CASRSNKGRERTEAFF.